A single sample is the source of the 14 T cell receptor beta chains below, sequenced in a study of blood T cell repertoires in COVID-19. Some clones are missing from TCRdb's copy, which holds only in-frame ones; the method was immunoSEQ multiplex PCR. This table has around 200,000 clones, 85% appearing once. Sequenced sample: peripheral blood. The source of these receptors is an elderly woman with acute or convalescent COVID-19.

The chain has TRBV7-9 and TRBJ2-7, with TRBD2 matching 13 bases. Looked up from germline, CDR1 is SEHNR and CDR2 is FQNEAQ (reference sequence). The CDR3 spans 15 residues. The V gene end was trimmed by 2 bases and the J gene end by 6 bases; junction bases not matched to a gene: 4. CDR3 sequence reads: CASSLTGLAGTEQYF. The CDR3 DNA follows: TGTGCCAGCAGCTTAACGGGACTAGCGGGAACCGAGCAGTACTTC.

The V gene is TRBV11-3, the J gene TRBJ2-1; D is perhaps TRBD1 (5 bases). Deletions cut 4 bases from V and 6 bases from J, with 10 bases between. The CDR3 has 13 residues. Germline assignment: CDR1 SGHNT and CDR2 YENEEA. CDR3 protein: CASSSRESNEQFF. Here the CDR3 DNA reads TGTGCCAGCAGCTCCAGGGAAAGCAATGAGCAGTTCTTC.

This clone has just one count. The V call is TRBV7-9, the J call TRBJ2-3, with a possible D match to TRBD2 (5 bases). Trimming pared 3 bases from V and 8 bases from J, leaving 6 bases between. This CDR3 spans 11 amino acids. CDR1 and CDR2 (germline): SEHNR, FQNEAQ (reference sequence). DNA for the CDR3: TGTGCCAGCAGCTTGGCGGGTACGCAGTATTTT. As protein: CASSLAGTQYF.

The chain couples TRBV20-1 to TRBJ2-1; 8 bases agree with TRBD2. Germline-derived CDR1 and CDR2 are DFQATT and SNEGSKA (reference sequence). Trimming at V came to 5 bases and at J to 3 bases, leaving 6 bases not matched to a gene. CDR3 length equals 14 residues. CDR3 in DNA: TGCAGTGCTGGTGGGACTAGTAACTACAATGAGCAGTTCTTC. Amino acids: CSAGGTSNYNEQFF.

This sequence joins TRBV30 and TRBJ1-5; D possibly corresponds to TRBD1 (5 bases). This CDR3 spans 16 amino acids. Trimming took 1 base from V and 7 from J, leaving 20 bases between them. Germline V lookup: CDR1 GTSNPN, CDR2 SVGIG (reference sequence). The CDR3 loop reads CAWSDRSPSGGQPQHF. CDR3 nucleotides: TGTGCCTGGAGTGACAGGAGCCCCTCGGGCGGACAGCCCCAGCATTTT.

The chain recombines TRBV2 with TRBJ1-5; TRBD1 is a possible D gene (5 bases). CDR1 and CDR2 (germline): SNHLY, FYNNEI. This CDR3 comprises 12 residues. The V gene lost 6 bases and the J gene lost 3 bases, with 6 bases spanning the gap. CDR3 nucleotides: TGTGCCAGCAGGGGGCTCAATCAGCCCCAGCATTTT. This translates into CASRGLNQPQHF.

Of note for this clone: Sequence at one end of the junction differs from germline and may be a read error. The V gene is TRBV5-1, the J gene TRBJ1-2; 10 bases are a match to TRBD1. Germline V gene sequence: CDR1 SGHRS, CDR2 YFSETQ. The CDR3 consists of 14 residues. CDR3 bases: TGCGCCAGCAGCGGGACAGGGGCCCTATTACCCCACATCTTC. Encoded protein: CASSGTGALLPHIF. The whole variable domain, filled in from reference TRBV5-1 and TRBJ1-2, reads KAGVTQTPRYLIKTRGQQVTLSCSPISGHRSVSWYQQTPGQGLQFLFEYFSETQRNKGNFPGRFSGRQFSNSRSEMNVSTLELGDSALYLCASSGTGALLPHIFGSGTRLTVV.

Concerning this clone: Other DNA sequences in the same sample also yield this CDR3. V usage is TRBV7-9 and J usage is TRBJ1-5, with 10 bases identical to TRBD1. The J segment lost 1 base and the V segment lost 5 bases, leaving 11 bases of the junction unmatched. This CDR3 has 18 residues. The germline V gene has CDR1 SEHNR and CDR2 FQNEAQ (reference sequence). Here the CDR3 reads CASSQTGGAGGSNQPQHF. Written as DNA, the CDR3 is TGTGCCAGCAGCCAGACAGGGGGCGCGGGGGGAAGCAATCAGCCCCAGCATTTT.

This clone has just one count. The CDR3 protein is CASSYSGAPYEQYF. The CDR3 DNA follows: TGTGCCAGCAGTTACTCGGGGGCTCCCTACGAGCAGTACTTC. The V gene is TRBV6-5, the J gene TRBJ2-5; maybe TRBD1 (6 bases). The J call may be wrong; the DNA end is better matched by TRBJ2-7. CDR1 is MNHEY and CDR2 is SVGAGI in the germline V gene. The CDR3 runs to 14 residues.

The chain combines TRBV2 with TRBJ2-5, with 11 nucleotides matching TRBD2. The V gene end was trimmed by 2 bases and the J gene end by 4 bases; junction bases not matched to a gene: 3. The CDR3 has 15 amino acids. The germline V gene encodes CDR1 SNHLY and CDR2 FYNNEI. As DNA, the CDR3 is TGTGCCAGCAGTGAAAGGCTAGCGGGAGGAGAGACCCAGTACTTC. Protein product: CASSERLAGGETQYF.

V gene TRBV3-1 (or the pseudogene TRBV3-2) combines with J gene TRBJ2-3, with D perhaps TRBD1 (6 bases). Germline V gene data show CDR1 as LGHDT and CDR2 as YNNKEL (reference sequence). This CDR3 has 12 residues. V was cut by 6 bases and J by 12 bases, with 16 bases left in between. The CDR3 loop reads CASSTRQVPQYF. In DNA, the CDR3 is TGTGCCAGCAGTACTCGACAGGTCCCACAGTATTTT.

To note about this clone: The junction and the germline gene differ at one end; a read error may be behind it. CDR3 loop: CASCLVQTRGYTF. CDR3 DNA sequence: TGTGCCAGCTGTTTAGTCCAAACCCGGGGCTACACCTTC. The chain couples TRBV12-3 or TRBV12-4 to TRBJ1-2; D not resolved. The CDR3 totals 13 residues.

V and J are TRBV5-1 and TRBJ1-2; D is unresolved. Germline CDR1 SGHRS, CDR2 YFSETQ. The V end lost 5 bases, the J end lost 4 bases, and 9 bases lay between the germline ends. There are 12 residues in the CDR3. The CDR3 sequence is CASSPDSYGYTF. The DNA of the CDR3 is TGCGCCAGCAGTCCCGATAGCTATGGCTACACCTTC.

This rearrangement joins TRBV30 to TRBJ1-4; D might be TRBD1 (5 bases). The CDR3 contains 14 residues. Germline CDR1 is GTSNPN and CDR2 is SVGIG (reference sequence). The V end lost 6 bases, the J end lost 2 bases, and 13 bases lay between the germline ends. The CDR3 protein is CACPMGGTNEKLFF. CDR3 coding DNA: TGTGCCTGCCCAATGGGGGGGACTAATGAAAAACTGTTTTTT.